The 17 T cell receptor beta chains below were found in one sample sequenced in a study of blood T cell repertoires in COVID-19. Sequencing used immunoSEQ multiplex PCR; TCRdb keeps in-frame clones, though not all of them. This table holds 100,000 to 150,000 clones, approximately 83% found once. Sample: peripheral blood. The receptors originated from a man older than 75 with active or convalescent COVID-19.

This clone was counted once. V and J are TRBV10-2 and TRBJ1-4; 8 positions match TRBD1. V gave up 5 bases and J gave up 10 bases; unmatched junction bases: 3. CDR1 is WSHSY and CDR2 is SAAADI in the germline V gene. The CDR3 covers 12 residues. The CDR3 here is CASSTGGLKLFF. The CDR3 bases are TGCGCCAGCAGTACAGGGGGGCTAAAACTGTTTTTT.

The V and J genes are TRBV12-3 or TRBV12-4 and TRBJ2-7; TRBD1 is a possible D gene (5 bases). V lost 1 base and J lost 4, with 8 bases in between. This CDR3 has 13 amino acids. CDR3 nucleotides: TGTGCCAGCAGTTTAGACAGGCGGTACGAGCAGTACTTC. This sequence encodes CASSLDRRYEQYF.

The chain is built from TRBV5-1 and TRBJ2-7, with D possibly being TRBD1 (5 bases). Germline V gene data show CDR1 as SGHRS and CDR2 as YFSETQ. The germline V and J ends were trimmed by 2 bases and 3 bases, with 15 bases remaining between them. The length of the CDR3 is 15 residues. The CDR3, as DNA: TGCGCCAGCAGCTTATGGTTCGGGCAGGGCTACGAGCAGTACTTC. This gives the protein CASSLWFGQGYEQYF.

This clone is termed large (0.1 to 1%). The chain combines TRBV30 with TRBJ1-1; D is ambiguous. CDR1 is GTSNPN, CDR2 SVGIG, per germline (reference sequence). Trimming shortened V by 2 bases and J by 5 bases, and 9 bases separated the two germline ends. The CDR3 spans 12 residues. The DNA for the CDR3 is TGTGCCTGGAGTCCCCGGGAGACTGAAGCTTTCTTT. The encoded protein is CAWSPRETEAFF.

This chain joins TRBV29-1 and TRBJ1-1; 7 nucleotides align to TRBD1. Germline V gene sequence: CDR1 SQVTM, CDR2 ANQGSEA. The ends lost 4 bases at V and 0 bases at J; junction bases unmatched: 2. The CDR3 is 13 amino acids. The CDR3 region is CSVGQGVNTEAFF. The DNA of the CDR3 is TGCAGCGTTGGTCAGGGGGTGAACACTGAAGCTTTCTTT.

This sequence joins TRBV28 and TRBJ1-5; TRBD1 matches at 7 bases. The germline V gene has CDR1 MDHEN and CDR2 SYDVKM. The CDR3 has 15 residues. With V trimmed by 3 bases and J by 3 bases, 5 bases remained unmatched. The CDR3, as DNA: TGTGCCAGCAGTTTCGGCAGGGGGAACAATCAGCCCCAGCATTTT. Translation: CASSFGRGNNQPQHF.

The chain is built from TRBV3-1 (or the pseudogene TRBV3-2) and TRBJ2-5; TRBD1 matches at 7 bases. The CDR3 has 15 residues. V lost 0 bases to trimming and J lost 5 bases; unmatched junction nucleotides: 6. Looked up from germline, CDR1 is LGHDT and CDR2 is YNNKEL (reference sequence). The CDR3 protein is CASSQDTTGSETQYF. The CDR3, as DNA: TGTGCCAGCAGCCAAGATACGACAGGGTCGGAGACCCAGTACTTC.

The gene calls are TRBV4-1 and TRBJ2-7, with a weak D call TRBD2 (6 bases). The CDR3 runs to 15 residues. CDR1 is MGHRA, CDR2 YSYEKL, per germline. V dropped 3 bases and J dropped 3 bases, with 15 bases sitting between them. The CDR3 DNA follows: TGCGCCAGCAGCCACCCCCGGGGTAGCGGCTACGAGCAGTACTTC. It yields the protein CASSHPRGSGYEQYF.

V and J are TRBV5-1 and TRBJ1-2; 12 bases agree with TRBD1. Germline lookup yields CDR1 SGHRS and CDR2 YFSETQ. This CDR3 is 15 amino acids long. The J segment lost 5 bases and the V segment lost 2 bases, leaving 4 bases of the junction unmatched. This CDR3 reads CASSFGDRGLYGYTF. CDR3 nucleotides: TGCGCCAGCAGCTTTGGGGACAGGGGGCTATATGGCTACACCTTC. The complete variable domain, with remaining parts taken from reference TRBV5-1 and TRBJ1-2, reads KAGVTQTPRYLIKTRGQQVTLSCSPISGHRSVSWYQQTPGQGLQFLFEYFSETQRNKGNFPGRFSGRQFSNSRSEMNVSTLELGDSALYLCASSFGDRGLYGYTFGSGTRLTVV.

The J gene is TRBJ2-7, the V gene TRBV4-2, with 9 bases lining up with TRBD2. V lost 5 bases, J lost 5 bases, and 10 bases stayed unmatched. CDR1 LGHNA and CDR2 YNFKEQ come from the germline V gene. The CDR3 sequence is 15 residues long. CDR3 in amino acids: CASSSPGTSFNEQYF. CDR3 nucleotides: TGTGCCAGCAGCTCCCCCGGGACTAGCTTCAACGAGCAGTACTTC.

This clone was seen once. The chain is built from TRBV19 and TRBJ2-7; perhaps TRBD1 as D (5 bases). This CDR3 is built from 17 residues. Germline CDR1 reads LNHDA; CDR2 reads SQIVND (reference sequence). Trimming left V 2 bases short and J 3 bases short, with 20 bases between. In DNA form, the CDR3 reads TGTGCCAGTAGTATAAAAGCAGGGCGCGACCACTACTACGAGCAGTACTTC. As protein: CASSIKAGRDHYYEQYF.

This rearrangement joins TRBV7-9 to TRBJ2-1, with TRBD1 identical over 7 bases. CDR1 SEHNR and CDR2 FQNEAQ come from the germline V gene (reference sequence). The V and J ends lost 5 bases and 13 bases, in that order; junction bases with no gene match: 11. The CDR3 covers 13 residues. CDR3 coding DNA: TGTGCCAGCAGCCCCGACAGGGTGGCTCCTCAGTTCTTC. Translating it yields CASSPDRVAPQFF. Using reference TRBV7-9 and TRBJ2-1 for the parts outside the CDR3, the full variable domain is DTGVSQNPRHKITKRGQNVTFRCDPISEHNRLYWYRQTLGQGPEFLTYFQNEAQLEKSRLLSDRFSAERPKGSFSTLEIQRTEQGDSAMYLCASSPDRVAPQFFGPGTRLTVL.

The gene calls are TRBV7-2 and TRBJ2-2; 12 nucleotides match TRBD2. Germline trimming cut 5 bases from V and 5 bases from J; bases unmatched to any gene: 9. Germline V lookup: CDR1 SGHTA, CDR2 FQGNSA. The CDR3 has 17 amino acids. CDR3 in amino acids: CASSPETSGRRTGELFF. CDR3 nucleotide sequence: TGTGCCAGCAGCCCCGAGACTAGCGGGAGAAGGACCGGGGAGCTGTTTTTT.

The chain links TRBV7-9 to TRBJ1-2; 12 nucleotides agree with TRBD1. Germline V gene data show CDR1 as SEHNR and CDR2 as FQNEAQ (reference sequence). The junction had 8 bases not matched to a gene; V was cut back by 0 bases and J by 0 bases. The CDR3 is 19 residues long. CDR3 in amino acids: CASSLARGTGGRTNYGYTF. The DNA for the CDR3 is TGTGCCAGCAGCTTAGCGCGAGGGACAGGGGGCCGAACTAACTATGGCTACACCTTC.

The rearrangement joins TRBV5-1 to TRBJ2-6, with TRBD1 matching 8 bases. The V gene's germline CDR1 is SGHRS and CDR2 YFSETQ. This CDR3 region has 17 residues. The V and J ends lost 1 base and 4 bases, in that order; junction bases with no gene match: 7. The CDR3 sequence is CASSLTQGAPGANVLTF. Written as DNA, the CDR3 is TGCGCCAGCAGCTTGACGCAGGGGGCGCCCGGGGCCAACGTCCTGACTTTC.

J is TRBJ1-3 and V is TRBV7-2; TRBD1 matches 8 bases. The CDR3 extends over 17 amino acids. V shed 0 bases, J shed 2 bases, and the junction held 6 bases outside the gene matches. Germline V CDR1 and CDR2: SGHTA, FQGNSA. The CDR3 reads CASSLALTGAAGNTIYF. The CDR3 nucleotides read TGTGCCAGCAGCTTAGCCCTGACAGGGGCGGCTGGAAACACCATATATTTT. Looking up the rest from reference TRBV7-2 and TRBJ1-3 gives the full variable domain: GAGVSQSPSNKVTEKGKDVELRCDPISGHTALYWYRQSLGQGLEFLIYFQGNSAPDKSGLPSDRFSAERTGGSVSTLTIQRTQQEDSAVYLCASSLALTGAAGNTIYFGEGSWLTVV.

This rearrangement joins TRBV6-4 to TRBJ2-3; maybe TRBD2 (6 bases). The CDR3 runs 15 residues. Germline V CDR1 and CDR2: MRHNA, SNTAGT. V gave up 0 bases and J gave up 6 bases, with 13 bases separating them. The CDR3: CASSDSGGGGDTQYF. The DNA for the CDR3 is TGTGCCAGCAGTGACTCTGGGGGAGGTGGTGATACGCAGTATTTT.